Following are 24 T cell receptor beta chains from one sample sequenced in a study of blood T cell repertoires in COVID-19. Assay used: immunoSEQ multiplex PCR; TCRdb lists only in-frame clones, some missing. The sample shows roughly 200,000 clones, more than 70% of them seen only once. The sample taken for sequencing was peripheral blood. All receptors derive from a woman older than 75 with active or convalescent COVID-19.

Only one count was recorded for this clone. The CDR3 sequence is CASSLGTSEFYEQYF. Here the CDR3 DNA reads TGCGCCAGCAGCTTGGGGACTAGCGAATTCTACGAGCAGTACTTC. The chain couples TRBV5-1 to TRBJ2-7, with 9 bases fitting TRBD2. CDR3 size: 15 residues. V gave up 0 bases and J gave up 3 bases; unmatched junction bases: 4. Germline V gene sequence: CDR1 SGHRS, CDR2 YFSETQ. Based on the CDR3 plus reference TRBV5-1 and TRBJ2-7, the full variable domain is KAGVTQTPRYLIKTRGQQVTLSCSPISGHRSVSWYQQTPGQGLQFLFEYFSETQRNKGNFPGRFSGRQFSNSRSEMNVSTLELGDSALYLCASSLGTSEFYEQYFGPGTRLTVT.

The sample holds one count of this clone. CDR3 nucleotides: TGTGCCAGCAGTGCGAACGGGAACACTGAAGCTTTCTTT. It yields the protein CASSANGNTEAFF. The rearrangement uses TRBV12-3 or TRBV12-4 and TRBJ1-1; D uncertain. V was cut by 5 bases and J by 1 base, with 8 bases left in between. This CDR3 comprises 13 residues.

A few counts support this clone. The V gene is TRBV3-1 (or the pseudogene TRBV3-2), the J gene TRBJ2-5, with 8 bases matching TRBD2. Germline CDR1 and CDR2: LGHDT and YNNKEL (reference sequence). With V trimmed by 5 bases and J by 5 bases, 10 bases remained unmatched. The CDR3 has 15 residues. In DNA form, the CDR3 reads TGTGCCAGCAGCTTTCCCCGGGGGGGGCGCGAGACCCAGTACTTC. Its translation is CASSFPRGGRETQYF.

The chain couples TRBV23-1 to TRBJ1-2, with TRBD1 as a possible D gene (5 bases). TRBV23-1 falls under the ORF class, with uncertain function. Trimming stripped 8 bases from V and 0 bases from J, with 13 bases between. This CDR3 is built from 14 residues. CDR3 residues: CASGGRDSNYGYTF. CDR3 DNA sequence: TGCGCCAGCGGGGGGAGGGACTCTAACTATGGCTACACCTTC.

This chain links TRBV5-1 with TRBJ2-7, with TRBD1 matching over 8 bases. Per germline, CDR1 SGHRS and CDR2 YFSETQ. The CDR3 runs 14 residues. The junction had 13 bases not matched to a gene; V was cut back by 9 bases and J by 5 bases. The CDR3 reads CATQPGTGGHEQYF. CDR3 DNA sequence: TGCGCCACTCAACCCGGGACAGGAGGGCACGAGCAGTACTTC.

This chain links TRBV3-1 (or the pseudogene TRBV3-2) with TRBJ2-1; 11 positions agree with TRBD2. With 3 bases clipped from V and 4 bases from J, the junction kept 5 bases outside the gene matches. CDR3 length: 16 amino acids. Per germline, CDR1 LGHDT and CDR2 YNNKEL (reference sequence). In DNA form, the CDR3 reads TGTGCCAGCAGCCACCGACTAGCGGGGACGTACAATGAGCAGTTCTTC. Its translation: CASSHRLAGTYNEQFF.

The V call is TRBV27, the J call TRBJ2-5, with 11 bases lining up with TRBD1. This CDR3 spans 14 amino acids. J was trimmed by 5 bases and V by 7 bases; bases with no gene match: 6. Germline CDR1 MNHEY, CDR2 SMNVEV (reference sequence). CDR3 sequence: CASKMDRGRETQYF. The CDR3 DNA reads as TGTGCCAGCAAAATGGACAGGGGGCGGGAGACCCAGTACTTC.

The gene calls are TRBV6-5 and TRBJ2-1; perhaps TRBD1 as D (6 bases). The V end lost 11 bases, the J end lost 5 bases, and 19 bases lay between the germline ends. CDR1 is MNHEY and CDR2 is SVGAGI in the germline V gene. The CDR3 runs 14 residues. The CDR3 sequence: CASLQGRTNNEQFF. CDR3 sequence (DNA): TGTGCCTCCCTACAGGGAAGAACTAACAATGAGCAGTTCTTC.

This sequence joins TRBV9 and TRBJ1-3; perhaps TRBD1 as D (5 bases). Trimming stripped 3 bases from V and 0 bases from J, with 10 bases between. The CDR3 contains 15 residues. Germline CDR1 SGDLS, CDR2 YYNGEE. CDR3 nucleotides: TGTGCCAGCAGCGGGGGACTGTACTCTGGAAACACCATATATTTT. It encodes CASSGGLYSGNTIYF.

The chain carries TRBV3-1 (or the pseudogene TRBV3-2) and TRBJ1-2; D may be TRBD1 (5 bases). The germline CDR1 and CDR2 sequences are LGHDT and YNNKEL (reference sequence). V was trimmed by 3 bases and J by 5 bases, leaving 22 bases between them. The CDR3 has 17 residues. DNA of the CDR3: TGTGCCAGCAGCCAGATGAGGAGGGGTCGCTATTGGTATGGCTACACCTTC. Its protein is CASSQMRRGRYWYGYTF.

The V call is TRBV10-3, the J call TRBJ2-7, with a weak D call TRBD1 (6 bases). Per the germline V gene, CDR1 is ENHRY and CDR2 is SYGVKD. This CDR3 is 13 amino acids long. The V end lost 6 bases, the J end lost 0 bases, and 9 bases lay between the germline ends. The CDR3: CAISSQGSYEQYF. The CDR3 coding sequence is TGTGCCATCAGCTCACAGGGCTCCTACGAGCAGTACTTC.

The sample holds one count of this clone. This rearrangement joins TRBV27 to TRBJ1-2; D possibly corresponds to TRBD1 (6 bases). Germline V lookup: CDR1 MNHEY, CDR2 SMNVEV (reference sequence). Trimming shortened V by 4 bases and J by 6 bases, and 9 bases separated the two germline ends. CDR3 size: 12 residues. The chain's CDR3 is CASSSTGHGYTF. CDR3 nucleotide sequence: TGTGCCAGCAGTTCGACAGGACATGGCTACACCTTC.

The chain recombines TRBV2 with TRBJ2-7, with 10 bases aligning to TRBD1. The CDR3 has 14 residues. V was clipped by 4 bases and J by 6 bases; unmatched bases: 6. CDR1 and CDR2 (germline): SNHLY, FYNNEI. The CDR3: CASSARDRGSEQYF. The CDR3 DNA reads TGTGCCAGCAGTGCCCGGGACAGGGGCAGCGAGCAGTACTTC.

V gene TRBV28 combines with J gene TRBJ1-5, with D unresolved. The germline V gene has CDR1 MDHEN and CDR2 SYDVKM. The CDR3 totals 18 residues. V gave up 5 bases and J gave up 0 bases, with 20 bases separating them. The CDR3: CASSDHREVVSSNQPQHF. For the CDR3, the DNA is TGTGCCAGCAGTGACCACCGGGAAGTAGTCTCTAGCAATCAGCCCCAGCATTTT.

The chain is built from TRBV4-3 and TRBJ2-7; 9 nucleotides match TRBD1. Germline V CDR1 and CDR2: LGHNA, YSLEER. After removal of 4 bases from V and 6 bases from J, the junction contained 10 bases not matched to a gene. This CDR3 is 15 amino acids long. Written as DNA, the CDR3 is TGCGCCAGCAGCCGAGGGACAGGGTTTGTTGGCGAGCAGTACTTC. It specifies CASSRGTGFVGEQYF.

The genes are TRBV12-5 and TRBJ1-4; D may be TRBD1 (6 bases). CDR3 size: 14 residues. V lost 2 bases and J 4 bases, leaving 8 bases between the germline ends. CDR1 is LGHNT and CDR2 is FRNRAP in the germline V gene. Written as DNA, the CDR3 is TGTGCTAGTGGTTTGTTGACAGGTAATGAAAAACTGTTTTTT. It is translated as CASGLLTGNEKLFF.

V is TRBV5-1 and J is TRBJ2-3, with D hard to call. This CDR3 contains 14 residues. Germline values: CDR1 SGHRS, CDR2 YFSETQ. Trimming took 4 bases from V and 0 from J, leaving 9 bases between them. The CDR3 sequence is CASSQTDSTDTQYF. For the CDR3, the DNA is TGCGCCAGCAGCCAAACAGACAGCACAGATACGCAGTATTTT. Filled out from reference TRBV5-1 and TRBJ2-3, the complete variable domain reads KAGVTQTPRYLIKTRGQQVTLSCSPISGHRSVSWYQQTPGQGLQFLFEYFSETQRNKGNFPGRFSGRQFSNSRSEMNVSTLELGDSALYLCASSQTDSTDTQYFGPGTRLTVL.

The chain couples TRBV5-1 to TRBJ2-7; D ambiguous. Trimming took off 4 bases at V and 1 base at J, with 15 bases between the two ends. In germline, CDR1 is SGHRS, CDR2 YFSETQ. The CDR3 consists of 15 residues. The CDR3 DNA reads TGCGCCAGCAGCCCGGTTCCCCGAGTGTCCTACGAGCAGTACTTC. Its protein is CASSPVPRVSYEQYF.

The V call is TRBV28, the J call TRBJ1-5, with 8 bases aligning to TRBD1. The length of the CDR3 is 15 residues. V was clipped by 5 bases and J by 7 bases; unmatched bases: 10. CDR1 and CDR2 from the germline V gene are MDHEN and SYDVKM. Here the CDR3 reads CASSLVQGAVQPQHF. The DNA of the CDR3 is TGTGCCAGCAGTCTTGTTCAGGGGGCTGTGCAGCCCCAGCATTTT. Full variable domain (remainder filled in from reference TRBV28 and TRBJ1-5): DVKVTQSSRYLVKRTGEKVFLECVQDMDHENMFWYRQDPGLGLRLIYFSYDVKMKEKGDIPEGYSVSREKKERFSLILESASTNQTSMYLCASSLVQGAVQPQHFGDGTRLSIL.

The gene calls are TRBV29-1 and TRBJ2-4; 8 bases are a match to TRBD1. This CDR3 region has 14 residues. With V trimmed by 7 bases and J by 3 bases, 8 bases remained unmatched. From germline, CDR1 is SQVTM and CDR2 ANQGSEA. As DNA, the CDR3 is TGCAGCGCCCACGGGACAGGACTCAAAAACATTCAGTACTTC. Protein sequence: CSAHGTGLKNIQYF.

The sample holds a few counts of this clone. V is TRBV27 and J is TRBJ2-1, with 11 nucleotides matching TRBD1. V dropped 6 bases and J dropped 10; count of bases not matched to a gene: 5. This CDR3 has 13 amino acids. Germline V gene data show CDR1 as MNHEY and CDR2 as SMNVEV (reference sequence). The CDR3 nucleotides read TGTGCCAGCAGGCGGGACAGGGGGTACGAGCAGTTCTTC. Translation: CASRRDRGYEQFF.

V and J are TRBV29-1 and TRBJ1-5; tentatively, D is TRBD1 (5 bases). CDR1 and CDR2 from the germline V gene are SQVTM and ANQGSEA. The CDR3 is 13 amino acids. V lost 4 bases and J lost 7, with 14 bases in between. CDR3 protein: CSVVGGGGQPQHF. The CDR3, as DNA: TGCAGCGTTGTCGGGGGGGGAGGGCAGCCCCAGCATTTT.

This chain links TRBV9 with TRBJ1-6; possibly TRBD1 for D (6 bases). This CDR3 spans 13 amino acids. Deletions cut 2 bases from V and 7 bases from J, with 7 bases between. The germline V gene encodes CDR1 SGDLS and CDR2 YYNGEE. The CDR3 sequence: CASSVGGNSPLHF. The CDR3 DNA reads as TGTGCCAGCAGCGTTGGGGGCAATTCACCCCTCCACTTT.

This clone was counted a few times. V and J are TRBV2 and TRBJ1-1; D is uncertain. This CDR3 comprises 13 residues. Germline lookup yields CDR1 SNHLY and CDR2 FYNNEI. The CDR3 nucleotides read TGTGCGGCATCTAGAGAGGGAGGTACTGAAGCTTTCTTT. Its translation: CAASREGGTEAFF.